A selection of T cell receptor beta chains follows, all from one sample in a study of blood T cells in healthy people across ages. TCRdb reprocessed the 5' RACE reads via MiXCR and lists one record per CDR3 protein. Of around 710,000 distinct CDR3 sequences listed, about 40% are singletons. Sequencing was performed on blood. All receptors derive from a woman aged 60-75 years in good health. Each CDR3 is given with its conserved first and last residue. D genes are given only for firm matches. Clone size is shown for a subset of rows, as once, few, many or a class of expanded clone.

-,TRBJ2-5,14,once,TRBV2,CASSEAVSVGTQYF,TGTGCCAGCAGTGAAGCGGTGTCCGTCGGGACCCAGTACTTC
-,TRBJ2-5,12,few,TRBV30,CAWSVGGETQYF,TGTGCCTGGAGTGTTGGTGGAGAGACCCAGTACTTC
TRBD1,TRBJ2-7,14,-,TRBV28,CASRPRQGSYEQYF,TGTGCCAGCAGGCCGAGACAGGGATCCTACGAGCAGTACTTC
-,TRBJ1-3,16,few,TRBV3-1,CASSQVARVEGNTIYF,TGTGCCAGCAGCCAAGTGGCCAGGGTGGAAGGAAACACCATATATTTT
-,TRBJ2-1,15,many,TRBV9,CASSVDGPNYNEQFF,TGTGCCAGCAGCGTAGACGGGCCTAACTACAATGAGCAGTTCTTC
TRBD2,TRBJ2-5,14,few,TRBV27,CASKSTSGVETQYF,TGTGCCAGCAAGTCGACTAGCGGGGTAGAGACCCAGTACTTC
-,TRBJ1-2,14,few,TRBV9,CASSVWRAQDGYTF,TGTGCCAGCAGCGTCTGGAGAGCTCAGGATGGCTACACCTTC
-,TRBJ1-6,15,-,TRBV5-1,CASRSGQMRNSPLHF,TGCGCCAGCAGGTCCGGACAGATGAGAAATTCACCCCTCCACTTT
TRBD1,TRBJ2-5,13,many,TRBV5-1,CASSSGTGETQYF,TGCGCCAGCAGCTCCGGGACAGGAGAGACCCAGTACTTC
-,TRBJ1-1,12,-,TRBV3-1,CASSQVNREAFF,TGTGCCAGCAGCCAAGTTAACCGTGAAGCTTTCTTT
TRBD1,TRBJ2-7,17,-,TRBV4-1,CASSQLTGTEVPYEQYF,TGCGCCAGCAGCCAGCTCACCGGGACAGAAGTTCCCTACGAGCAGTACTTC
-,TRBJ2-3,15,few,TRBV27,CASSFGSWNTDTQYF,TGTGCCAGCAGTTTTGGGTCCTGGAACACAGATACGCAGTATTTT
-,TRBJ2-1,17,many,TRBV7-2,CASSLGAGGRSYNEQFF,TGTGCCAGCAGCTTAGGGGCGGGCGGTCGCTCCTACAATGAGCAGTTCTTC
TRBD2,TRBJ2-3,18,-,TRBV7-3,CVSSVGLAGVLPTDTQYF,TGTGTCAGCAGCGTGGGACTAGCGGGAGTCCTGCCCACAGATACGCAGTATTTT
-,TRBJ2-7,16,many,TRBV11-1,CASSSVAGGSSYEQYF,TGTGCCAGCAGCTCGGTTGCAGGGGGGAGCTCCTACGAGCAGTACTTC
TRBD2,TRBJ2-7,16,few,TRBV6-2/TRBV6-3,CASSSLVAGSYNEQYF,TGTGCCAGCAGTTCCCTCGTAGCGGGGTCCTACAATGAGCAGTACTTC
TRBD2,TRBJ2-1,17,-,TRBV6-5,CASSYARTSGVHNEQFF,TGTGCCAGCAGTTATGCCAGGACTAGCGGGGTTCACAATGAGCAGTTCTTC
-,TRBJ2-3,14,-,TRBV20-1,CSAEIREPTDTQYF,TGCAGTGCTGAGATTCGGGAGCCCACAGATACGCAGTATTTT
TRBD2,TRBJ2-6,18,-,TRBV6-1,CASSLRGDGSSGANVLTF,TGTGCCAGCAGCCTCCGGGGGGACGGTAGCTCTGGGGCCAACGTCCTGACTTTC
TRBD1,TRBJ1-2,16,-,TRBV12-3/TRBV12-4,CASSVRQGLGAYGYTF,TGTGCCAGCAGTGTAAGACAGGGCCTCGGGGCCTATGGCTACACCTTC
-,TRBJ2-7,12,many,TRBV7-3,CASSPGVGEQYF,TGTGCCAGCAGCCCCGGGGTCGGCGAGCAGTACTTC
TRBD2,TRBJ2-1,15,-,TRBV11-2,CASSSASGWDNEQFF,TGTGCCAGCAGCTCGGCTAGCGGGTGGGACAATGAGCAGTTCTTC
-,TRBJ2-1,13,-,TRBV7-2,CASSLAAANEQFF,TGTGCCAGCAGCTTAGCAGCGGCCAATGAGCAGTTCTTC
-,TRBJ2-5,17,-,TRBV12-3/TRBV12-4,CASSSTEGSDFGETQYF,TGTGCCAGCAGTTCAACGGAGGGGAGTGATTTTGGAGAGACCCAGTACTTC
-,TRBJ2-7,14,-,TRBV11-2,CASSLVEGIGEQYF,TGTGCCAGCAGCTTAGTGGAGGGAATCGGCGAGCAGTACTTC
-,TRBJ1-1,12,-,TRBV29-1,CSSRGANTEAFF,TGCAGCTCAAGGGGGGCGAACACTGAAGCTTTCTTT
TRBD2,TRBJ2-7,15,-,TRBV6-2/TRBV6-3,CASSYEREWRGEQYF,TGTGCCAGCAGTTACGAGCGGGAGTGGCGGGGTGAGCAGTACTTC
-,TRBJ2-1,18,-,TRBV15,CATSRDTDSGPSYNEQFF,TGTGCCACCAGCAGAGACACCGATAGCGGCCCCTCCTACAATGAGCAGTTCTTC
TRBD2,TRBJ2-3,21,-,TRBV4-3,CASSQEIYGGRAGVRTDTQYF,TGCGCCAGCAGCCAAGAAATTTACGGCGGGCGAGCGGGAGTGCGCACAGATACGCAGTATTTT
-,TRBJ2-3,16,-,TRBV7-3,CASSLNSLVSTDTQYF,TGTGCCAGCAGCTTAAACTCCTTAGTGAGCACAGATACGCAGTATTTT
TRBD1,TRBJ1-5,18,-,TRBV4-1,CASSQDWTGWRSGQPQHF,TGCGCCAGCAGCCAAGATTGGACAGGGTGGCGTTCGGGTCAGCCCCAGCATTTT
TRBD1,TRBJ2-2,18,-,TRBV7-8,CASSLARGGLANTGELFF,TGTGCCAGCAGCTTAGCGCGAGGGGGCCTGGCGAACACCGGGGAGCTGTTTTTT
-,TRBJ2-1,15,-,TRBV21-1,CASSSSGRPTETQFF,TGTGCCAGCAGCAGCTCGGGACGCCCGACGGAGACCCAGTTCTTC
TRBD1,TRBJ2-1,15,few,TRBV20-1,CSARPLGTGKNEQFF,TGCAGTGCTAGGCCCTTGGGGACAGGGAAGAATGAGCAGTTCTTC
-,TRBJ2-3,16,few,TRBV9,CASSKGDRGSTDTQYF,TGTGCCAGCAGCAAAGGCGATCGGGGTTCCACAGATACGCAGTATTTT
-,TRBJ2-5,16,few,TRBV6-2/TRBV6-3,CASSQQGKGDLKTQYF,TGTGCCAGCAGTCAGCAGGGAAAGGGGGATTTGAAGACCCAGTACTTC
-,TRBJ2-7,11,few,TRBV20-1,CSAKPGAEQYF,TGCAGTGCTAAACCAGGGGCCGAGCAGTACTTC
TRBD1,TRBJ1-5,13,-,TRBV20-1,CRAGQGVGQPQHF,TGCAGAGCTGGACAGGGGGTCGGTCAGCCCCAGCATTTT
TRBD1,TRBJ2-7,15,-,TRBV10-3,CAISEGTGRFYEQYF,TGTGCCATCAGTGAGGGGACAGGGCGTTTCTACGAGCAGTACTTC
-,TRBJ2-5,12,-,TRBV6-5,CAIRTAQEAQYF,TGTGCCATCAGGACAGCCCAAGAGGCCCAGTACTTC
-,TRBJ1-5,14,few,TRBV3-1,CASSPTQGSQPQHF,TGTGCCAGCAGCCCCACCCAGGGTTCTCAGCCCCAGCATTTT
TRBD2,TRBJ2-7,16,few,TRBV20-1,CSARATSGTSAYEQYF,TGCAGTGCTAGAGCCACTAGCGGGACTTCAGCCTACGAGCAGTACTTC
-,TRBJ2-1,14,many,TRBV28,CASSLSQGYNEQFF,TGTGCCAGCAGTTTAAGCCAGGGATACAATGAGCAGTTCTTC
-,TRBJ1-1,12,-,TRBV20-1,CSARPRSAEAFF,TGCAGTGCTAGACCACGGAGCGCTGAAGCTTTCTTT
-,TRBJ2-3,14,-,TRBV7-3,CASKQEPQTDTQYF,TGTGCCAGCAAACAGGAGCCCCAGACAGATACGCAGTATTTT
-,TRBJ2-4,14,-,TRBV18,CASSPPGTKNIQYF,TGTGCCAGCTCACCACCAGGGACCAAAAACATTCAGTACTTC
TRBD1,TRBJ2-7,14,many,TRBV29-1,CSVISDRGSYEQYF,TGCAGCGTTATCTCCGACAGGGGCTCCTACGAGCAGTACTTC
-,TRBJ2-5,14,-,TRBV5-1,CASSLSRREETQYF,TGCGCCAGCAGCTTGTCCCGGAGGGAAGAGACCCAGTACTTC